This TCR beta chain was documented in a study of cytomegalovirus exposure and HLA in healthy donors. PCR was performed using 60 Vbeta and 13 Jbeta primers. Produced via immunoSEQ multiplex PCR; TCRdb's table is partial and in-frame only. The sample yields roughly 150,000 clones, around three quarters seen once. A note on this clone: The antigen is not known.

Germline CDR1 and CDR2: SGHTS and YDEGEE. CDR3 length: 17 residues. The ends were cut back, 4 bases at V and 3 bases at J, with 20 bases in the middle. Study-wide results and limits: Reportedly, TCR beta sequences accurately predicted HLA-A and HLA-B alleles in most subjects.

Sequences were obtained from PBMCs. The source is a man aged 35 to 55 in good health and CMV-seropositive. This chain connects TRBV5-8 to TRBJ1-5; D is possibly TRBD1 (6 bases). The CDR3 bases are TGTGCCAGCAGCCGGAGGGGGGGCGAAGGTAACAATCAGCCCCAGCATTTT. Amino acid sequence: CASSRRGGEGNNQPQHF.